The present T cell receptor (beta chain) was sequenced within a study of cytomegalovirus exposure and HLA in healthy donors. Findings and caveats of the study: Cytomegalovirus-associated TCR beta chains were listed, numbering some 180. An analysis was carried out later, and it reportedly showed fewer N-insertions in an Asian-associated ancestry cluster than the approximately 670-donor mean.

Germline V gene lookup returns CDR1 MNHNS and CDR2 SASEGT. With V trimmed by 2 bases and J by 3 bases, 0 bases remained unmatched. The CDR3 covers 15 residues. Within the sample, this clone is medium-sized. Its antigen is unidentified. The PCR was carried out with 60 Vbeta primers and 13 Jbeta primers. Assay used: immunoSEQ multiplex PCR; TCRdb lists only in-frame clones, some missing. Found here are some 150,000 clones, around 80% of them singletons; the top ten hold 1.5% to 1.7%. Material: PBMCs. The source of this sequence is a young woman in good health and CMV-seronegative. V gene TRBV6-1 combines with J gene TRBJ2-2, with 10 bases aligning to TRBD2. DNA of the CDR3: TGTGCCAGCAGTGAAACTAGCGGGGACACCGGGGAGCTGTTTTTT. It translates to CASSETSGDTGELFF.